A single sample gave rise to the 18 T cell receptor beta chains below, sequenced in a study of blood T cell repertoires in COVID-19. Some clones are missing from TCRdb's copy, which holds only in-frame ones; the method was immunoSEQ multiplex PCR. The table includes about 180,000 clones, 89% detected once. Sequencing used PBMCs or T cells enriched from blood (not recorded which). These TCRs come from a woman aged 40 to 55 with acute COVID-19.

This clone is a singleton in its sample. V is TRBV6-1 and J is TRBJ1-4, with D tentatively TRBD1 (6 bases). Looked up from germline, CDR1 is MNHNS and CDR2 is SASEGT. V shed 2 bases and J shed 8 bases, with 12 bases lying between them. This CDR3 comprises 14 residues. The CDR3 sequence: CASSESGAGEKLFF. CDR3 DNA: TGTGCCAGCAGTGAATCAGGGGCAGGGGAAAAACTGTTTTTT.

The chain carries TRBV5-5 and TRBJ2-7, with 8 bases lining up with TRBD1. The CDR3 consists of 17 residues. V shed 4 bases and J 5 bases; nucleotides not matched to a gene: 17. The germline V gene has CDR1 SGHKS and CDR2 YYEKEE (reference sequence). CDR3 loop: CASSQNPDRGILDEQYF. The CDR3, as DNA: TGTGCCAGCAGCCAAAACCCCGACAGGGGTATTTTGGACGAGCAGTACTTC. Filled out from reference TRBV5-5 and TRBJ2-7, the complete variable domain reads DAGVTQSPTHLIKTRGQQVTLRCSPISGHKSVSWYQQVLGQGPQFIFQYYEKEERGRGNFPDRFSARQFPNYSSELNVNALLLGDSALYLCASSQNPDRGILDEQYFGPGTRLTVT.

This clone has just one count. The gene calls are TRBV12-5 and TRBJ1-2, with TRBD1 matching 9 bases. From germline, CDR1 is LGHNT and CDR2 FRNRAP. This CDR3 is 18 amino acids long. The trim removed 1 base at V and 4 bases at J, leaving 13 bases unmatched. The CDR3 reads CASGLARTGDYLPYGYTF. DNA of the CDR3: TGTGCTAGTGGTTTGGCTAGGACAGGGGACTACCTCCCCTATGGCTACACCTTC.

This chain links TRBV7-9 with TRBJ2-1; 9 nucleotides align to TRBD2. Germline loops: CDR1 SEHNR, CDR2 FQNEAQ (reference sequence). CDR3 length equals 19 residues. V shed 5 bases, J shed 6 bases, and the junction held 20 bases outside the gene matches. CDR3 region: CASSHILKLGRGGRNEQFF. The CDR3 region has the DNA TGTGCCAGCAGCCACATATTAAAACTCGGGCGGGGGGGGCGCAATGAGCAGTTCTTC. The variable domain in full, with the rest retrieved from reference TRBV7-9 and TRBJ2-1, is DTGVSQNPRHKITKRGQNVTFRCDPISEHNRLYWYRQTLGQGPEFLTYFQNEAQLEKSRLLSDRFSAERPKGSFSTLEIQRTEQGDSAMYLCASSHILKLGRGGRNEQFFGPGTRLTVL.

CDR3 nucleotide sequence: TGTGCCAGCAGCCGTGCCGCGGGCGGGGAAAGCACAGATACGCAGTATTTT. Translating it yields CASSRAAGGESTDTQYF. The chain recombines TRBV7-9 with TRBJ2-3, with D maybe TRBD2 (6 bases). V lost 5 bases and J lost 0, with 18 bases in between. This CDR3 has 17 residues. CDR1 and CDR2 from the germline V gene are SEHNR and FQNEAQ (reference sequence).

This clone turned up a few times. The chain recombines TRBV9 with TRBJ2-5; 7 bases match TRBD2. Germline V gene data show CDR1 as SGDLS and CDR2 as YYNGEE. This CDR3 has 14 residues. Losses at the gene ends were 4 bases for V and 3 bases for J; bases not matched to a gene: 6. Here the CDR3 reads CASSPQTSKETQYF. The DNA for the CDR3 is TGTGCCAGCAGCCCCCAGACTAGCAAAGAGACCCAGTACTTC.

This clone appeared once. The CDR3 sequence: CASSLGGATSGVLDTQYF. Here the CDR3 DNA reads TGTGCCAGCAGCTTAGGAGGTGCGACTAGCGGGGTTTTGGATACGCAGTATTTT. The genes are TRBV7-9 and TRBJ2-3; 11 bases are a match to TRBD2. This CDR3 region has 18 residues. J gave up 6 bases and V 1 base, and 12 bases lay outside the gene matches. CDR1 is SEHNR, CDR2 FQNEAQ, per germline (reference sequence).

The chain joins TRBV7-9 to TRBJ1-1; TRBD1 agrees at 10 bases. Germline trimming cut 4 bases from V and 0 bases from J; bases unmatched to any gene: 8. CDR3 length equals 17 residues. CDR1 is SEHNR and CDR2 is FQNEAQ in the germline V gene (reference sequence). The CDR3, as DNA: TGTGCCAGCAGCTCCCGGGACAGGGGAAGGCTGAACACTGAAGCTTTCTTT. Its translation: CASSSRDRGRLNTEAFF. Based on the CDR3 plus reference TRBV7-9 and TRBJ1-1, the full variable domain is DTGVSQNPRHKITKRGQNVTFRCDPISEHNRLYWYRQTLGQGPEFLTYFQNEAQLEKSRLLSDRFSAERPKGSFSTLEIQRTEQGDSAMYLCASSSRDRGRLNTEAFFGQGTRLTVV.

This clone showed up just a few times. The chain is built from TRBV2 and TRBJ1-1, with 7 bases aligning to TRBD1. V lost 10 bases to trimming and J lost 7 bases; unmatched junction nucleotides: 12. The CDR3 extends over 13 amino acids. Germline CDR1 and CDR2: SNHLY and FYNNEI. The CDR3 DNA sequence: TGTGCCAACCGACAGGGTCCCGGGGGTGAAGCTTTCTTT. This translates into CANRQGPGGEAFF. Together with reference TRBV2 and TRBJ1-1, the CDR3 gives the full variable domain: EPEVTQTPSHQVTQMGQEVILRCVPISNHLYFYWYRQILGQKVEFLVSFYNNEISEKSEIFDDQFSVERPDGSNFTLKIRSTKLEDSAMYFCANRQGPGGEAFFGQGTRLTVV.

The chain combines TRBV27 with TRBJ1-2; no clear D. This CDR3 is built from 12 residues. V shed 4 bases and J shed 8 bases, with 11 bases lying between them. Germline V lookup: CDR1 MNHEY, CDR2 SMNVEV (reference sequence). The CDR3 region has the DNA TGTGCCAGCAGTTCCGGGAGGGCAGGCTACACCTTC. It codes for CASSSGRAGYTF.

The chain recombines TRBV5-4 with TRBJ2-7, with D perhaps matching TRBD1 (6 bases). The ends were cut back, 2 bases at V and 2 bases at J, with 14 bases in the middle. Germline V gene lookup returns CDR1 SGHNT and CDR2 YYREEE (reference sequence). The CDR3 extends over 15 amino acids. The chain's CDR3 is CASSLGGDRAYEQYF. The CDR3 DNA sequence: TGTGCCAGCAGCTTAGGGGGTGACAGAGCCTACGAGCAGTACTTC. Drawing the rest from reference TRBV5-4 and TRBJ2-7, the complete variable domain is ETGVTQSPTHLIKTRGQQVTLRCSSQSGHNTVSWYQQALGQGPQFIFQYYREEENGRGNFPPRFSGLQFPNYSSELNVNALELDDSALYLCASSLGGDRAYEQYFGPGTRLTVT.

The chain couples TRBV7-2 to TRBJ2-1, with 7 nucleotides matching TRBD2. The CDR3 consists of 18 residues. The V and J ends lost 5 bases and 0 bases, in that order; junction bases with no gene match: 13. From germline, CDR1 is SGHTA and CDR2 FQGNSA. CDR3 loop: CASSPGPPQRDSYNEQFF. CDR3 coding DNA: TGTGCCAGCAGCCCTGGCCCCCCCCAGCGGGACTCCTACAATGAGCAGTTCTTC.

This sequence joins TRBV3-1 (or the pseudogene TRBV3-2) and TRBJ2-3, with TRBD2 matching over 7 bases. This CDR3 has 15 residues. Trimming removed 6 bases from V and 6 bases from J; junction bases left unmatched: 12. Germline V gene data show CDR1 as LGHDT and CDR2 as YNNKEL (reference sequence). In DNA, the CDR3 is TGTGCCAGCAGAAGGCTAGCGGCTCCAGAGGATACGCAGTATTTT. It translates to CASRRLAAPEDTQYF.

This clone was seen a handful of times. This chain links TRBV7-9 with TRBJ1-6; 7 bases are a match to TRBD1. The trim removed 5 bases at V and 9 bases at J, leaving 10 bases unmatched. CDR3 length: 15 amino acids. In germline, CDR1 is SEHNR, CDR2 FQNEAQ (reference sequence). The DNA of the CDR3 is TGTGCCAGCAGCGCCCGACAGGGAAGTTTTTCACCCCTCCACTTT. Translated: CASSARQGSFSPLHF.

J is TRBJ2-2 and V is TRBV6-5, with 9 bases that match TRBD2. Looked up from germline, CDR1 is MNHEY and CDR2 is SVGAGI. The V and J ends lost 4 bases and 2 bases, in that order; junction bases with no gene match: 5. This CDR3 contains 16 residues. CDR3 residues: CASSWSSGTNTGELFF. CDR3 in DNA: TGTGCCAGCAGTTGGTCTAGCGGGACCAACACCGGGGAGCTGTTTTTT.

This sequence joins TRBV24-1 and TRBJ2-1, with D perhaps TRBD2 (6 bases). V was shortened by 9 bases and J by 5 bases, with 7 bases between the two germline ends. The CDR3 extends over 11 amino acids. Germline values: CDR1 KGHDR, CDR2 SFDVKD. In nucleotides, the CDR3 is TGTGCCACCGGGGGGAACAATGAGCAGTTCTTC. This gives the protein CATGGNNEQFF.

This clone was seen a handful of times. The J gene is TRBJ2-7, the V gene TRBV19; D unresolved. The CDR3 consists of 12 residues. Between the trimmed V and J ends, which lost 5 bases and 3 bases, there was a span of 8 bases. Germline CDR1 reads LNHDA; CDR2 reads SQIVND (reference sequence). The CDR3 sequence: CASSFSGYEQYF. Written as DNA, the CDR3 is TGTGCCAGTAGTTTCTCGGGCTACGAGCAGTACTTC.

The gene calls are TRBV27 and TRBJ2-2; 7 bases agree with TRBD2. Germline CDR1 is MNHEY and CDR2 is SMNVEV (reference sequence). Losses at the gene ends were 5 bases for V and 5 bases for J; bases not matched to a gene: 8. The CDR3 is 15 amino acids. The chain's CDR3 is CASSPRGFWTGELFF. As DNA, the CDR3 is TGTGCCAGCAGTCCGCGGGGGTTTTGGACCGGGGAGCTGTTTTTT.